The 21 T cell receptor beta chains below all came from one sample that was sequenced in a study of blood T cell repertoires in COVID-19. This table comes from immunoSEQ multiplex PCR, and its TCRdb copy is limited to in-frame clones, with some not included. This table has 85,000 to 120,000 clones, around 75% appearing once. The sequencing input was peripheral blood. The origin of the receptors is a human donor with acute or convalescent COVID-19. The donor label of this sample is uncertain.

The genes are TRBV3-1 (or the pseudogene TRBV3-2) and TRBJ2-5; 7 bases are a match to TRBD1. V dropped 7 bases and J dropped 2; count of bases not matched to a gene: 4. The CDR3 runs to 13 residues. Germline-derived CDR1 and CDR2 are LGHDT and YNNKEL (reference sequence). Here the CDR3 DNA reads TGTGCCAGCATTCTCAGGGGGCAAGAGACCCAGTACTTC. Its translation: CASILRGQETQYF.

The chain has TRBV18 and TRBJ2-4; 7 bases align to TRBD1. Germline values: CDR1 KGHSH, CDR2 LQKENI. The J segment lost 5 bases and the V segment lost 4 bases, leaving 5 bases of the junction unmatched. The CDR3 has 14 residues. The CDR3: CASSLQGIQNIQYF. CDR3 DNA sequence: TGTGCCAGCTCACTACAGGGGATCCAAAACATTCAGTACTTC.

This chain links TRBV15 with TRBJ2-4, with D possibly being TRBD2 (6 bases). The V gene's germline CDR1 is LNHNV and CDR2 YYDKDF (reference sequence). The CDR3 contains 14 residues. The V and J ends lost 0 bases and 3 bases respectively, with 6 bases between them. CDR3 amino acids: CATSRERGKNIQYF. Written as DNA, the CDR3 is TGTGCCACCAGCAGAGAGCGGGGCAAAAACATTCAGTACTTC.

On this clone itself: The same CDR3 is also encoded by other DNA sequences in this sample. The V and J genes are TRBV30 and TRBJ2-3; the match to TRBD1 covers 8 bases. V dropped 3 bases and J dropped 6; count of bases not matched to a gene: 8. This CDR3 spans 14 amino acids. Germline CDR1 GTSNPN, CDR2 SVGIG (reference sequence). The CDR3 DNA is TGTGCCTGGAGCCGCGGACAGGGCCCCGATACGCAGTATTTT. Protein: CAWSRGQGPDTQYF. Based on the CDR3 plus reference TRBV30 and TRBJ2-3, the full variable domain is SQTIHQWPATLVQPVGSPLSLECTVEGTSNPNLYWYRQAAGRGLQLLFYSVGIGQISSEVPQNLSASRPQDRQFILSSKKLLLSDSGFYLCAWSRGQGPDTQYFGPGTRLTVL.

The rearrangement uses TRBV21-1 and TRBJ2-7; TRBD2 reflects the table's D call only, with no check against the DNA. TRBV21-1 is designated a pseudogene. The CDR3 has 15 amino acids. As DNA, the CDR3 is TGTGCCAGCAGCAAAGGGGGGGGTTGTGGACTCCAAAAGAACGTC. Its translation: CASSKGGGCGLQKNV.

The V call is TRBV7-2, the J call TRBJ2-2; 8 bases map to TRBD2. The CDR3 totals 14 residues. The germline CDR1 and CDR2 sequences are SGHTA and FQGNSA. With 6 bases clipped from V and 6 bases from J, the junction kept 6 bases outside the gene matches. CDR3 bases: TGTGCCAGCAGAGCTCGACTAGCGCCCGGGGAGCTGTTTTTT. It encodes CASRARLAPGELFF.

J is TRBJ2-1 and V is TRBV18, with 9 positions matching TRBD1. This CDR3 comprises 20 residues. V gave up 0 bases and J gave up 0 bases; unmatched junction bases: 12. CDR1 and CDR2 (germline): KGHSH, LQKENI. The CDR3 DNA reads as TGTGCCAGCTCACCACCGCTCCGGGACAGGGCTAAAAACTCCTACAATGAGCAGTTCTTC. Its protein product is CASSPPLRDRAKNSYNEQFF.

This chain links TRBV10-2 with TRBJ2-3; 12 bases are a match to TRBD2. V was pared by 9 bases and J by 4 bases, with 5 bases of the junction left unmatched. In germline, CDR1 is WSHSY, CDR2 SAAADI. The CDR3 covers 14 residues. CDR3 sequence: CASTLAGGPDTQYF. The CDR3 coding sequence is TGCGCCAGTACCCTAGCGGGGGGGCCAGATACGCAGTATTTT.

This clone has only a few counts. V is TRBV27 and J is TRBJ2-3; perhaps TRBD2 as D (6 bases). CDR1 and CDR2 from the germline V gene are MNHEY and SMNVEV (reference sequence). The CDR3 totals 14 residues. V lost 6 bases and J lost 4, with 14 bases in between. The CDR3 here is CASSSVIAADTQYF. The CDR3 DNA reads TGTGCCAGCAGCTCCGTGATAGCGGCAGATACGCAGTATTTT.

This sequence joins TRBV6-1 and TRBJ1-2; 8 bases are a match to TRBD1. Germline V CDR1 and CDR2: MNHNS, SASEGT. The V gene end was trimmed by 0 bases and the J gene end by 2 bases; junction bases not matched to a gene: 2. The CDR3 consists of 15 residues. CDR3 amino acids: CASSEAGTGNYGYTF. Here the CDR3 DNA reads TGTGCCAGCAGTGAAGCAGGGACAGGCAACTATGGCTACACCTTC.

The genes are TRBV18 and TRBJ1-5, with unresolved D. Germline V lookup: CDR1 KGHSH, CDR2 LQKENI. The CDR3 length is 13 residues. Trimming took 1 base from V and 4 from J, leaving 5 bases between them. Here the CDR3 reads CASSPQQNQPQHF. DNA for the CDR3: TGTGCCAGCTCACCACAACAGAATCAGCCCCAGCATTTT.

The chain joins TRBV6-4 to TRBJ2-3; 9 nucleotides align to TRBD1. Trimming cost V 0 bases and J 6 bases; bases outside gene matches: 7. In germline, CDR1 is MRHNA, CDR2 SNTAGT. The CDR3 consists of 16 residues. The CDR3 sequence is CASSDSRTGEFDTQYF. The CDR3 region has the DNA TGTGCCAGCAGTGACTCCAGGACAGGGGAGTTTGATACGCAGTATTTT.

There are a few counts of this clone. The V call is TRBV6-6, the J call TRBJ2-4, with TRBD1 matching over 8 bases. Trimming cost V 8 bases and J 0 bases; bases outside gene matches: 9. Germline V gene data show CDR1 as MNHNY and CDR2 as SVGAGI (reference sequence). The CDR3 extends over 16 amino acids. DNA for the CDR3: TGTGCCAGCGTAGACAGGGGTCTCCAAGCCAAAAACATTCAGTACTTC. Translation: CASVDRGLQAKNIQYF.

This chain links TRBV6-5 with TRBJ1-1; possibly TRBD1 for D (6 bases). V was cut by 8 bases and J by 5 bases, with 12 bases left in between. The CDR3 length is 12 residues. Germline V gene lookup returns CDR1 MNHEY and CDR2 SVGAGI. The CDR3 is CASSGTNTEAFF. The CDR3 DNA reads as TGTGCCAGCTCCGGGACAAATACTGAAGCTTTCTTT.

The CDR3 bases are TGTGCCAGCAGCTTAAGAAACAGGGGGTTAAATTCACCCCTCCACTTT. This encodes CASSLRNRGLNSPLHF. V gene TRBV7-2 combines with J gene TRBJ1-6, with 8 bases that match TRBD1. The CDR3 has 16 residues. The germline V gene has CDR1 SGHTA and CDR2 FQGNSA. After removal of 2 bases from V and 7 bases from J, the junction contained 7 bases not matched to a gene.

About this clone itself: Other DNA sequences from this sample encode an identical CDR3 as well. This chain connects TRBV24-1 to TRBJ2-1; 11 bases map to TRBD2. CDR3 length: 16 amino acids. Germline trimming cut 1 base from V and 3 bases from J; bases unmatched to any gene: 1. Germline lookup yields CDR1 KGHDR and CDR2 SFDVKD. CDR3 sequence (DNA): TGTGCCACCAGTGATTTTGGGACTAGCGGCTACAATGAGCAGTTCTTC. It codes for CATSDFGTSGYNEQFF.

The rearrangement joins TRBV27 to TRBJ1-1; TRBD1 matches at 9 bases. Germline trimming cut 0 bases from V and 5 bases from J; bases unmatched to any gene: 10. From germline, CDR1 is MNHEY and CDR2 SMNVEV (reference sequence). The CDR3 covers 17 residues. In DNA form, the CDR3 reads TGTGCCAGCAGTTTATCCCCGGGACAGGGCTGGCGGACTGAAGCTTTCTTT. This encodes CASSLSPGQGWRTEAFF.

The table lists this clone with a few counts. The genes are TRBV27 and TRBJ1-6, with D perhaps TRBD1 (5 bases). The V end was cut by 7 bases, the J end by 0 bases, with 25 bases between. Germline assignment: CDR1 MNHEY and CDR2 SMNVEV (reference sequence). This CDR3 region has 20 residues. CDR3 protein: CASTSASGGGPSSYNSPLHF. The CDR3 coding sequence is TGTGCCAGCACCTCGGCCAGTGGGGGAGGCCCGAGCTCCTATAATTCACCCCTCCACTTT.

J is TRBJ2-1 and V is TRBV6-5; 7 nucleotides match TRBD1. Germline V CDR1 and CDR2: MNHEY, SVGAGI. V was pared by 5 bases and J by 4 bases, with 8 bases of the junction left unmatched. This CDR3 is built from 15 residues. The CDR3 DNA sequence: TGTGCCAGCAGTATAGGGGGACAGAAATACAATGAGCAGTTCTTC. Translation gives CASSIGGQKYNEQFF.

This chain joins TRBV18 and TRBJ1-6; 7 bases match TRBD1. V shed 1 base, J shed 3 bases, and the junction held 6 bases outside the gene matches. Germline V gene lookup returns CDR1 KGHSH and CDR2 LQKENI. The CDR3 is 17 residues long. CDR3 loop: CASSPRQGEVYNSPLHF. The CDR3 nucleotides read TGTGCCAGCTCACCACGCCAGGGGGAAGTCTATAATTCACCCCTCCACTTT.

The chain's CDR3 is CASSFGGGSTDTQYF. The CDR3 DNA follows: TGTGCCAGCAGTTTCGGCGGGGGAAGCACAGATACGCAGTATTTT. The rearrangement uses TRBV28 and TRBJ2-3, with 7 bases matching TRBD2. V lost 3 bases, J lost 0 bases, and 3 bases stayed unmatched. CDR1 and CDR2 from the germline V gene are MDHEN and SYDVKM. This CDR3 is 15 amino acids long.